A selection of T cell receptor beta chains follows, all from one sample in a study of tissue T cells after allogeneic stem cell transplantation. TCRdb keeps only in-frame clones here, not all; method: immunoSEQ multiplex PCR. The repertoire holds about 43,000 clones, with roughly 89% as singletons. This material consisted of blood, taken before transplantation. The receptors were sampled from a woman aged 40-70 years who later had graft-versus-host disease after an allogeneic stem cell transplant. CDR3s include the opening cysteine and the closing phenylalanine or tryptophan. Fields, in order: clone size, V gene, J gene, D gene, CDR3 protein, CDR3 DNA. The D gene is left open where the match is weak. Size values are once, few and many counts, or a class for expanded clones, and some rows have none.

clone size: NA; V gene: TRBV28; J gene: TRBJ2-7; D gene: NA; CDR3 protein: CASIQGGYGEQYF; CDR3 DNA: TGTGCCAGCATTCAAGGGGGGTACGGGGAGCAGTACTTC
clone size: NA; V gene: TRBV7-2; J gene: TRBJ1-3; D gene: NA; CDR3 protein: CASSFKSFSGNTIYF; CDR3 DNA: TGTGCCAGCAGCTTCAAATCGTTCTCTGGAAACACCATATATTTT
clone size: NA; V gene: TRBV27; J gene: TRBJ1-1; D gene: NA; CDR3 protein: CAARSGYSPAFF; CDR3 DNA: TGTGCCGCCCGTTCAGGGTACTCCCCGGCTTTCTTT
clone size: once; V gene: TRBV30; J gene: TRBJ2-3; D gene: TRBD1; CDR3 protein: CAWSRVDRVGTDTQYF; CDR3 DNA: TGTGCCTGGAGTCGAGTGGACAGGGTGGGCACAGATACGCAGTATTTT
clone size: NA; V gene: TRBV28; J gene: TRBJ2-7; D gene: NA; CDR3 protein: CASSTPRGRDFYEQYF; CDR3 DNA: TGTGCCAGCAGTACTCCTCGGGGCAGGGACTTCTACGAGCAGTACTTC
clone size: NA; V gene: TRBV27; J gene: TRBJ2-1; D gene: NA; CDR3 protein: CASRRGGEQFF; CDR3 DNA: TGTGCCAGCCGTCGTGGGGGGGAGCAGTTCTTC
clone size: NA; V gene: TRBV5-4; J gene: TRBJ2-3; D gene: TRBD2; CDR3 protein: CASSSREGGPGDTQYF; CDR3 DNA: TGTGCCAGCAGCTCCCGGGAGGGAGGGCCGGGAGATACGCAGTATTTT
clone size: NA; V gene: TRBV28; J gene: TRBJ2-7; D gene: TRBD1; CDR3 protein: CASSLYRGLTYEQYF; CDR3 DNA: TGTGCCAGCAGTTTATACAGGGGGCTGACCTACGAGCAGTACTTC
clone size: NA; V gene: TRBV14; J gene: TRBJ1-1; D gene: TRBD1; CDR3 protein: CASSQKRGPAFF; CDR3 DNA: TGTGCCAGCAGCCAGAAGAGGGGGCCAGCTTTCTTT
clone size: NA; V gene: TRBV11-2; J gene: TRBJ2-6; D gene: TRBD2; CDR3 protein: CASSLESGTSGKGGANVLTF; CDR3 DNA: TGTGCCAGCAGCTTAGAGTCCGGGACTAGCGGGAAGGGTGGGGCCAACGTCCTGACTTTC
clone size: NA; V gene: TRBV3-1/TRBV3-2; J gene: TRBJ1-1; D gene: NA; CDR3 protein: CASKSPSGGNTEAFF; CDR3 DNA: TGTGCCAGCAAATCCCCTTCGGGGGGCAACACTGAAGCTTTCTTT
clone size: NA; V gene: TRBV10-3; J gene: TRBJ2-3; D gene: TRBD2; CDR3 protein: CAISESGGRSTDTQYF; CDR3 DNA: TGTGCCATCAGTGAGTCAGGCGGGAGGAGCACAGATACGCAGTATTTT
clone size: NA; V gene: TRBV5-6; J gene: TRBJ2-7; D gene: NA; CDR3 protein: CASSLGPPGQIDEQYF; CDR3 DNA: TGTGCCAGCAGCCTTGGACCCCCCGGGCAGATAGACGAGCAGTACTTC
clone size: once; V gene: TRBV27; J gene: TRBJ1-5; D gene: TRBD1; CDR3 protein: CASSLGTGIQPQHF; CDR3 DNA: TGTGCCAGCAGTCTCGGGACAGGGATCCAGCCCCAGCATTTT
clone size: NA; V gene: TRBV10-3; J gene: TRBJ2-5; D gene: TRBD2; CDR3 protein: CATLPAGPVVETQYF; CDR3 DNA: TGTGCCACGCTCCCAGCGGGACCCGTGGTGGAGACCCAGTACTTC